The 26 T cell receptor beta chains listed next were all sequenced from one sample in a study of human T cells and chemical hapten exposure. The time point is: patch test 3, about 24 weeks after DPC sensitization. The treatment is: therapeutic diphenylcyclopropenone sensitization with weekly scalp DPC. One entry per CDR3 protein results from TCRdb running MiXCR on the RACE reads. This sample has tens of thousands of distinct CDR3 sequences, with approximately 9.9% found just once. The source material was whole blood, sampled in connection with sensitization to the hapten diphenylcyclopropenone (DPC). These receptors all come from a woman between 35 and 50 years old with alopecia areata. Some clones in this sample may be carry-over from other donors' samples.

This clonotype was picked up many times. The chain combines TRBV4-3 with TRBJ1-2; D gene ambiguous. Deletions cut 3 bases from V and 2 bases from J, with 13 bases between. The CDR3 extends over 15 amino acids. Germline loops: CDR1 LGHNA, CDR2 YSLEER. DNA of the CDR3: TGCGCCAGCAGCCAGGAGCCCAGAACGAACTATGGCTACACCTTC. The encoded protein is CASSQEPRTNYGYTF.

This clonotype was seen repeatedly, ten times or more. The CDR3 region is CASTGAGANVLTF. The CDR3 DNA follows: TGTGCCAGCACAGGGGCTGGGGCCAACGTCCTGACTTTC. The chain couples TRBV6-5 to TRBJ2-6, with D possibly being TRBD1 (6 bases). The CDR3 loop spans 13 amino acids. From germline, CDR1 is MNHEY and CDR2 SVGAGI. Trimming cost V 7 bases and J 2 bases, with 6 bases left between them.

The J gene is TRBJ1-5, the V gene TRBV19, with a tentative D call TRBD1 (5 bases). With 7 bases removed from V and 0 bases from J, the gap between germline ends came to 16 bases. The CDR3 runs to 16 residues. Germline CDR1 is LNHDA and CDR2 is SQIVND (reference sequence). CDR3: CASTPTLTGSNQPQHF. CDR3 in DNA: TGTGCCAGTACCCCGACCCTCACAGGTAGCAATCAGCCCCAGCATTTT.

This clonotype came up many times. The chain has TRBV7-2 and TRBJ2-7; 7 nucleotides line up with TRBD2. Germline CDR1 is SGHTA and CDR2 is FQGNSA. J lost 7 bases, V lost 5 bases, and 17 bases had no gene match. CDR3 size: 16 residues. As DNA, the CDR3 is TGTGCCAGCAGCAAAGTGAGCGGGGAGCGCTCGCGGGAGCAGTACTTC. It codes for CASSKVSGERSREQYF.

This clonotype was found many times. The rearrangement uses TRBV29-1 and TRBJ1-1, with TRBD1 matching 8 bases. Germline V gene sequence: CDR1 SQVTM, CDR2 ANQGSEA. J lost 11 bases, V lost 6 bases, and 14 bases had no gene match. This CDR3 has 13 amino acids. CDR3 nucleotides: TGCAGCGTATCGGACAGGGCTGACGACCGGGCTTTCTTT. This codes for CSVSDRADDRAFF.

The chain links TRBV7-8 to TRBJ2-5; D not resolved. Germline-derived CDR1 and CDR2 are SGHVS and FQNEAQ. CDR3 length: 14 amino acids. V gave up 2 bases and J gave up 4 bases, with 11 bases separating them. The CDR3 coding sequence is TGTGCCAGCAGCTTAAGAACCGTAGCAGAGACCCAGTACTTC. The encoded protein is CASSLRTVAETQYF. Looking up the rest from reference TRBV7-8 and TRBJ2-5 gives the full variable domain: GAGVSQSPRYKVAKRGQDVALRCDPISGHVSLFWYQQALGQGPEFLTYFQNEAQLDKSGLPSDRFFAERPEGSVSTLKIQRTQQEDSAVYLCASSLRTVAETQYFGPGTRLLVL.

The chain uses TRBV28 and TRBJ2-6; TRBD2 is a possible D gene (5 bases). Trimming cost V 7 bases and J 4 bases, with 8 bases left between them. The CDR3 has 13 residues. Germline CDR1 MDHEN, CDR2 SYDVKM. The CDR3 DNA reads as TGTGCCAGCACCCTAGCCGGGGCCAACGTCCTGACTTTC. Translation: CASTLAGANVLTF.

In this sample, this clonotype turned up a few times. In nucleotides, the CDR3 is TGTGCCAGCACCGAACGGACAGGGAATCAGCCCCAGCATTTT. Translation gives CASTERTGNQPQHF. The chain combines TRBV12-3 or TRBV12-4 with TRBJ1-5, with 8 bases matching TRBD1. CDR3 length equals 14 residues. After removal of 7 bases from V and 4 bases from J, the junction contained 6 bases not matched to a gene.

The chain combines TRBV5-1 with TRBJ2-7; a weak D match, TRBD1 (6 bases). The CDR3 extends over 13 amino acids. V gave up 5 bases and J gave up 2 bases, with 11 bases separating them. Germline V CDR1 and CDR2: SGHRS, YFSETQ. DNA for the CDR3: TGCGCCAGCAGGCCGACAGGCACCTACGAGCAGTACTTC. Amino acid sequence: CASRPTGTYEQYF.

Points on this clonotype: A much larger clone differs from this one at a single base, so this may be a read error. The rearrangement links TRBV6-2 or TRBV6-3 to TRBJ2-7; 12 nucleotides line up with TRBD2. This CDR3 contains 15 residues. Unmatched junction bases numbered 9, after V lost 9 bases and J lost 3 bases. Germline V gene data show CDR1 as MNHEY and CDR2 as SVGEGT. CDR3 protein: CASLLTSGGVYEQYF. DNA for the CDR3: TGTGCCAGTTTACTGACTAGCGGGGGAGTCTACGAGCAGTACTTC.

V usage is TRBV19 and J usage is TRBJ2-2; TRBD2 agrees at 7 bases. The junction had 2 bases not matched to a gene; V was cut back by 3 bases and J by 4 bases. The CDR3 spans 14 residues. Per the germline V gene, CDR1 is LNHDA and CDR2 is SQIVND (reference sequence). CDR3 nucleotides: TGTGCCAGTAGTATTCCGGGGGGCACCGGGGAGCTGTTTTTT. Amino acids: CASSIPGGTGELFF.

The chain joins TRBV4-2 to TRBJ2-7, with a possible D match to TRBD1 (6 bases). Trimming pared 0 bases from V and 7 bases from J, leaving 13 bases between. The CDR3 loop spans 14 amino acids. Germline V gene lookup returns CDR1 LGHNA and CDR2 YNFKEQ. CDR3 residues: CASSQDFRGREQYF. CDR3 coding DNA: TGTGCCAGCAGCCAAGATTTCAGGGGACGTGAGCAGTACTTC.

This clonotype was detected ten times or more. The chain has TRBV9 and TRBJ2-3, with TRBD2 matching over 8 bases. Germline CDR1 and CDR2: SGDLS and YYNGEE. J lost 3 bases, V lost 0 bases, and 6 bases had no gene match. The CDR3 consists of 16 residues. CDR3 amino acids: CASSVGGSGGTDTQYF. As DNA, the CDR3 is TGTGCCAGCAGCGTAGGCGGAAGCGGGGGAACAGATACGCAGTATTTT.

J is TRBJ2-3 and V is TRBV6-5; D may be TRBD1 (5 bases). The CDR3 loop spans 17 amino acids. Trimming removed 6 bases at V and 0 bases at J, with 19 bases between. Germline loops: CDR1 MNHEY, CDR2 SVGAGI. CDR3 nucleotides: TGTGCCAGCAGCAGGACCTCGGACAAGACTAGCACAGATACGCAGTATTTT. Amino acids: CASSRTSDKTSTDTQYF.

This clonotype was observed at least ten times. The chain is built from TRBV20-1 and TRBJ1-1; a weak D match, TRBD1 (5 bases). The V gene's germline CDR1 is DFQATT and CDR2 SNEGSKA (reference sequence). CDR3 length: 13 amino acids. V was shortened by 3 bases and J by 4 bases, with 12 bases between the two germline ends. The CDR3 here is CSASGGAGTEAFF. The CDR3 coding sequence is TGCAGTGCTAGCGGAGGGGCAGGCACTGAAGCTTTCTTT.

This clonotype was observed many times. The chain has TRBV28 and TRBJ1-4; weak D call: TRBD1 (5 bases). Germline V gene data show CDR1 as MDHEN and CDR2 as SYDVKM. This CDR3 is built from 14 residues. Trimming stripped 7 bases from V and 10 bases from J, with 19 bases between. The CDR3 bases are TGTGCCAGCATACCCCGGGCAGGGAGGGGAAAACTGTTTTTT. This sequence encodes CASIPRAGRGKLFF.

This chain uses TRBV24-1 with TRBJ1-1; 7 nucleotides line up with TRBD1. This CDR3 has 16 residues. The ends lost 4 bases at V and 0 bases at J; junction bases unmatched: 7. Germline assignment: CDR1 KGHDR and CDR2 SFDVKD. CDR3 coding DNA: TGTGCCACCAGTGACTCAAGACAGGGATTGAACACTGAAGCTTTCTTT. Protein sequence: CATSDSRQGLNTEAFF.

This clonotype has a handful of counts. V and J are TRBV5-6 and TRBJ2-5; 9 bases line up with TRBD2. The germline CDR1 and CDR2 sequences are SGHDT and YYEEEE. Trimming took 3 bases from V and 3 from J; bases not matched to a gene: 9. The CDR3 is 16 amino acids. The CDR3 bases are TGTGCCAGCAGCTGGGGGCCGGGACTAGCCGAAGAGACCCAGTACTTC. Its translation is CASSWGPGLAEETQYF.

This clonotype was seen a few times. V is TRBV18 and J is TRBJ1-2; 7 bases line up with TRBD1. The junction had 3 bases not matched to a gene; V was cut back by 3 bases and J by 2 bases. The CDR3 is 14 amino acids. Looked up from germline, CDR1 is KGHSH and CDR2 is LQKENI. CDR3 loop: CASSPGTENYGYTF. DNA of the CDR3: TGTGCCAGCTCACCCGGGACAGAGAACTATGGCTACACCTTC.

CDR3 in amino acids: CAISESGRQETYEQYF. CDR3 bases: TGTGCCATCAGTGAGTCCGGACGGCAGGAGACCTACGAGCAGTACTTC. The V and J genes are TRBV10-3 and TRBJ2-7; no clear D. Germline V gives CDR1 ENHRY, CDR2 SYGVKD. V was clipped by 0 bases and J by 2 bases, with 14 bases between them. This CDR3 has 16 residues.

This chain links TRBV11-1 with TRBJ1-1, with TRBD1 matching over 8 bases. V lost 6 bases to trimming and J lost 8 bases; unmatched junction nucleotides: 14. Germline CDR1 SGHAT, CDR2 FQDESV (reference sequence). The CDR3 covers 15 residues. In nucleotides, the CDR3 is TGTGCCAGCAGACATTACTCGCAGGGGGCTGCAGAAGCTTTCTTT. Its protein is CASRHYSQGAAEAFF.

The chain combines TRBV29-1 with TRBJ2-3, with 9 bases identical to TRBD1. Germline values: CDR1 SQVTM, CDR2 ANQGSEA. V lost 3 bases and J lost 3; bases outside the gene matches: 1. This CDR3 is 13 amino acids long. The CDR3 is CSVEGQGTDTQYF. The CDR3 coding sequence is TGCAGCGTTGAGGGACAGGGAACAGATACGCAGTATTTT.

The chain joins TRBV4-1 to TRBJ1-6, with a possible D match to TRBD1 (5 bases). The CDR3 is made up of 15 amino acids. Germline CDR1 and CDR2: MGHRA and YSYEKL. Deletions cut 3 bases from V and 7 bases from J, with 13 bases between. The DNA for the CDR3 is TGCGCCAGCAGCCAGATTCAGGGTGAGAATTCACCCCTCCACTTT. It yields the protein CASSQIQGENSPLHF.

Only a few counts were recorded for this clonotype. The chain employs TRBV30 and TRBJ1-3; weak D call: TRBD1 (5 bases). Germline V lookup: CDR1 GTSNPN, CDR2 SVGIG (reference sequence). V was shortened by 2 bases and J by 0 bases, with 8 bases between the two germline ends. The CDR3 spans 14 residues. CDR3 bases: TGTGCCTGGAGTTTCGGGGCCTCTGGAAACACCATATATTTT. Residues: CAWSFGASGNTIYF.

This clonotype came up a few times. The CDR3 protein is CASSDSSGGGPIDTQYF. As DNA, the CDR3 is TGTGCCAGCAGTGACTCCTCTGGAGGGGGGCCAATCGATACGCAGTATTTT. The chain combines TRBV6-4 with TRBJ2-3; the D call may be TRBD1 or TRBD2 (6 bases each). This CDR3 contains 17 residues. The V end lost 0 bases, the J end lost 6 bases, and 19 bases lay between the germline ends. The germline V gene encodes CDR1 MRHNA and CDR2 SNTAGT.

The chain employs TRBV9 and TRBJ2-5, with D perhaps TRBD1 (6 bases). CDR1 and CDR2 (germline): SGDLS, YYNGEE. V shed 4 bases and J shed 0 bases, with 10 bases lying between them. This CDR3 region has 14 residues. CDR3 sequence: CASSRDIDQETQYF. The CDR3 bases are TGTGCCAGCAGCCGGGACATAGACCAAGAGACCCAGTACTTC.